This T cell receptor (beta chain) was captured in a study of cytomegalovirus exposure and HLA in healthy donors. Study-wide context: A data release that came early held roughly 85 million unique TCRs from HLA-typed donors. Points from the study as a whole: Later analysis showed TCR association rates varying by HLA locus, highest for DRB1 and lowest for HLA-C. Available immune exposure information covered CMV serostatus only.

V was cut by 4 bases and J by 5 bases, with 9 bases left in between. Germline loops: CDR1 SGHRS, CDR2 YFSETQ. This CDR3 has 12 residues. The PCR contained 60 Vbeta and 13 Jbeta primers. Sequenced by immunoSEQ multiplex PCR; TCRdb stores in-frame clones only, minus some. The sample holds some 100,000 clones, approximately 75% seen once. As for this clone: Its specificity is unknown.

This receptor was taken from a woman in her forties in good health and CMV-seronegative. Sequencing input: PBMCs. The V and J genes are TRBV5-1 and TRBJ2-5; D is undetermined. The CDR3 loop is CASSQNTETQYF. The DNA for the CDR3 is TGCGCCAGCAGCCAAAACACGGAGACCCAGTACTTC. Full variable domain (remainder filled in from reference TRBV5-1 and TRBJ2-5): KAGVTQTPRYLIKTRGQQVTLSCSPISGHRSVSWYQQTPGQGLQFLFEYFSETQRNKGNFPGRFSGRQFSNSRSEMNVSTLELGDSALYLCASSQNTETQYFGPGTRLLVL.